The 2 T cell receptor beta chains below come from one sample, sequenced in a study of T cell responses to AZD1222 COVID-19 vaccine. Produced via immunoSEQ multiplex PCR; TCRdb's table is partial and in-frame only. The sample holds more than 150,000 clones, 80% to 90% seen once. The specimen comprised peripheral blood, sampled 28 days after the second AZD1222 dose. The receptor source for this set is an adult who received the AZD1222 COVID-19 vaccine.

The gene calls are TRBV19 and TRBJ2-2; either TRBD1 or TRBD2 may fit D (6 bases each). Trimming stripped 6 bases from V and 0 bases from J, with 11 bases between. Germline V gene lookup returns CDR1 LNHDA and CDR2 SQIVND (reference sequence). This CDR3 spans 15 amino acids. The CDR3 spells CASRVGGPNTGELFF. The CDR3, as DNA: TGTGCCAGTAGGGTAGGGGGGCCGAACACCGGGGAGCTGTTTTTT.

The gene calls are TRBV11-2 and TRBJ2-1; D is undetermined. V was pared by 1 base and J by 4 bases, with 8 bases between. The germline V gene encodes CDR1 SGHAT and CDR2 FQNNGV. This CDR3 contains 14 residues. The CDR3 spells CASSLGLGYNEQFF. The CDR3 DNA is TGTGCCAGCAGCTTAGGACTCGGGTACAATGAGCAGTTCTTC.